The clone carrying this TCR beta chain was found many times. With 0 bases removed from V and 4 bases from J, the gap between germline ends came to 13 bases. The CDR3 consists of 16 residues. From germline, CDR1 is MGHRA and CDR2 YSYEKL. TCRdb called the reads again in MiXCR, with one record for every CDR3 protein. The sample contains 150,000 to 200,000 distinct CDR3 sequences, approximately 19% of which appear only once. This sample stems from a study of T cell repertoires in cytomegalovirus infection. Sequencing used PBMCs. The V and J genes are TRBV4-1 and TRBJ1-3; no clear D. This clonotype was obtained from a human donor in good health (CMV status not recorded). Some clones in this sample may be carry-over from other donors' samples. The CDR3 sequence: CASSQDRSGSGNTIYF. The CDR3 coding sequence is TGCGCCAGCAGCCAAGACAGGTCCGGTTCCGGAAACACCATATATTTT.